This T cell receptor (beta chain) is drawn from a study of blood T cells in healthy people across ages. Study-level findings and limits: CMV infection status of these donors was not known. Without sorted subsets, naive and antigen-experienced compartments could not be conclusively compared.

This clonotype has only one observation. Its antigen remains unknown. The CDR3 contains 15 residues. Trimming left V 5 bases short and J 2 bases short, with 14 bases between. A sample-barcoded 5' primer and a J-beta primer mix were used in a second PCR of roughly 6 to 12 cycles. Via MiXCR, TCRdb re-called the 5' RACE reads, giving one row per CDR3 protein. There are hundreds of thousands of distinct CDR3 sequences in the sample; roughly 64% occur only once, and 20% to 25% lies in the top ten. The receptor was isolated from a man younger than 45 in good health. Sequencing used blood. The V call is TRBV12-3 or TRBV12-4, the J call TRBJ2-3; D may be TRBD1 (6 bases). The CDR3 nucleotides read TGTGCCAGCAGTCCCGGGACAAAATACACAGATACGCAGTATTTT. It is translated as CASSPGTKYTDTQYF.